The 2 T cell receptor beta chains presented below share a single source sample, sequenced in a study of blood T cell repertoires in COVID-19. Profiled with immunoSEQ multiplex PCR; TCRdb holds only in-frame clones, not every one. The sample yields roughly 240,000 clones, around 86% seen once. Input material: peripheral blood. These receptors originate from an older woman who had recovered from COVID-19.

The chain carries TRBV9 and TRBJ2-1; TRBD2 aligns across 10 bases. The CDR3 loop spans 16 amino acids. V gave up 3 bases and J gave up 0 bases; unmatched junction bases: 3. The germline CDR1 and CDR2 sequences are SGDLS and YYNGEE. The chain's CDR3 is CASSASGGVSYNEQFF. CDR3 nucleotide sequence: TGTGCCAGCAGCGCCAGCGGGGGGGTCTCCTACAATGAGCAGTTCTTC.

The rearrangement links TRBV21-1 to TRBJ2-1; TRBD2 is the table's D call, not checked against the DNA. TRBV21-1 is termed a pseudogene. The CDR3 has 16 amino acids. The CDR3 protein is CASSKIGLAGRNEQFF. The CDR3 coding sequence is TGTGCCAGCAGCAAAATCGGACTAGCGGGGAGGAATGAGCAGTTCTTC.